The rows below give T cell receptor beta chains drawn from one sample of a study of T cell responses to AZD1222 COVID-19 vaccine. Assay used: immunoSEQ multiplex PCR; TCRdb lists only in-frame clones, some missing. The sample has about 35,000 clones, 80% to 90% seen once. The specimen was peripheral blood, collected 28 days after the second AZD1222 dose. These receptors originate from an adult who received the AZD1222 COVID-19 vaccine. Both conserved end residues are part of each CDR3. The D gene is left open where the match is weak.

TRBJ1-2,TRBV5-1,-,CASRDKANYGYTF,TGCGCCAGCAGAGATAAGGCGAACTATGGCTACACCTTC
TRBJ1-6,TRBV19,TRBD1,CASSNTGVAPLHF,TGTGCCAGTAGTAATACAGGGGTAGCACCCCTCCACTTT
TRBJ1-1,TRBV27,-,CASRRERTYEAFF,TGTGCCAGCAGGCGAGAGAGGACCTATGAAGCTTTCTTT
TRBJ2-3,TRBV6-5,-,CASRTGQSADTQYF,TGTGCCAGCAGAACAGGACAGTCCGCAGATACGCAGTATTTT
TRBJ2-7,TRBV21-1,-,CASSITWGGGYEQYF,TGTGCCAGCAGCATCACCTGGGGGGGTGGGTACGAGCAGTACTTC
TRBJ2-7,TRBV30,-,CAWSVNTAYEQYF,TGTGCCTGGAGTGTAAACACAGCCTACGAGCAGTACTTC
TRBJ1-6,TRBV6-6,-,CASSPPPFRGTPPSPLHF,TGTGCCAGCAGTCCCCCCCCTTTTCGAGGGACCCCTCCTTCACCCCTCCACTTT
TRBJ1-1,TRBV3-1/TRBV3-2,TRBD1,CASSQADRGKTFF,TGTGCCAGCAGCCAAGCAGACAGGGGTAAAACTTTCTTT
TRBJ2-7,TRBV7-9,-,CASSSWMGGEQYF,TGTGCCAGCAGCTCCTGGATGGGCGGCGAGCAGTACTTC
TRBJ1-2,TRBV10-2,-,CASSAPRAANYGYTF,TGCGCCAGCAGTGCACCCAGGGCCGCTAACTATGGCTACACCTTC
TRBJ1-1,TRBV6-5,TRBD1,CASSPRTGREAFF,TGTGCCAGCAGTCCCCGGACAGGGCGGGAAGCTTTCTTT
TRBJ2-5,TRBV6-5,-,CASSYSAGPQETQYF,TGTGCCAGCAGTTACTCCGCGGGGCCTCAAGAGACCCAGTACTTC
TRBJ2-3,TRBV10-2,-,CASSEAGRDTQYF,TGCGCCAGCAGTGAGGCAGGGAGGGATACGCAGTATTTT
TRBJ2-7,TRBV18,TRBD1,CASSPGQGFNEQYF,TGTGCCAGCTCACCGGGACAGGGGTTCAATGAGCAGTACTTC
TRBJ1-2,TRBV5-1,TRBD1,CASSLTGEDYGYTF,TGCGCCAGCAGCTTGACAGGGGAGGACTATGGCTACACCTTC
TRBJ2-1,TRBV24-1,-,CATSPHRDNDNEQFF,TGTGCCACCAGTCCTCACCGGGACAACGACAATGAGCAGTTCTTC